The source of this T cell receptor (beta chain) is a study of T cells after yellow fever vaccination. Study results and limitations: Weaker overall was a secondary response that nonetheless peaked faster, on day 5 versus 15.

TCRdb analysed the 5' RACE reads with MiXCR anew, one entry per CDR3 protein. The sample has nearly 350,000 distinct CDR3 sequences, around 8.1% seen once. Germline V gene data show CDR1 as SGHDN and CDR2 as FVKESK. The CDR3 consists of 17 residues. Deletions cut 6 bases from V and 0 bases from J, with 20 bases between. With respect to this clonotype: Its antigen is unidentified.

The chain carries TRBV14 and TRBJ1-2; D perhaps matches TRBD1 (6 bases). This TCR came from a man aged 18 to 35 who received the YFV17D yellow fever vaccine. The sample in question was PBMCs, obtained around 45 days after the first yellow fever vaccination. CDR3 in DNA: TGTGCCAGCAGACTTTCAGCAGGGGACGGACCTAACTATGGCTACACCTTC. It yields the protein CASRLSAGDGPNYGYTF. Full variable domain (outside the CDR3, taken from reference TRBV14 and TRBJ1-2): EAGVTQFPSHSVIEKGQTVTLRCDPISGHDNLYWYRRVMGKEIKFLLHFVKESKQDESGMPNNRFLAERTGGTYSTLKVQPAELEDSGVYFCASRLSAGDGPNYGYTFGSGTRLTVV.